A selection of T cell receptor beta chains follows, all from one sample in a study of blood T cells in healthy people across ages. From the 5' RACE reads, TCRdb called clonotypes with MiXCR, one entry per CDR3 protein. The sample lists some 1.7 million distinct CDR3 sequences, 28% occurring once. Sequenced: blood. These receptors were taken from a woman aged 25 to 39 in good health. Each CDR3 is given with its conserved first and last residue. A D gene is named only where the DNA matches it firmly. Expanded clones are given a class, and other clones once, few, many or no size at all.

>TRBV6-2/TRBV6-3|NA|NA|TRBJ2-7
TGTGCCAGCACCAGGGGCGGGGGTAATATCCACGAGCAGTACTTC
CASTRGGGNIHEQYF
>TRBV7-3|few|TRBD2|TRBJ2-1
TGTGCCAGCAGCTTACCGGGACTAGAATACAATGAGCAGTTCTTC
CASSLPGLEYNEQFF
>TRBV20-1|few|TRBD2|TRBJ2-3
TGCAGTGCTAAGGACCAGGGAGCGGGAGGGCCGGATACGCAGTATTTT
CSAKDQGAGGPDTQYF
>TRBV5-1|few|NA|TRBJ2-5
TGCGCCAGCAGCTTGGAAGGGATTGGAGGGATTAAGTACTTC
CASSLEGIGGIKYF
>TRBV5-1|few|NA|TRBJ1-2
TGCGCCAGCAGCTTCGGGGTCCCGGATGGCTACACCTTC
CASSFGVPDGYTF
>TRBV12-3/TRBV12-4|once|NA|TRBJ2-5
TGTGCCAGCAGTTTTTCTCCGGGGACCCAGTACTTC
CASSFSPGTQYF
>TRBV12-5|NA|NA|TRBJ2-2
TGTGCCTCAACGTGGGGGAACACCGGGGAGCTGTTTTTT
CASTWGNTGELFF
>TRBV7-2|NA|NA|TRBJ2-2
TGTGCTGGAGGTTCCGGGGAGCTGTTTTTT
CAGGSGELFF
>TRBV7-6|few|NA|TRBJ1-1
TGTGCCAGCAGCCCCAGGGGCCTACAAAGGACTGAAGCTTTCTTT
CASSPRGLQRTEAFF
>TRBV19|NA|NA|TRBJ1-2
TGTGCCAGTAGGACGGACAGAGTAAACTTCTATGGCTACACCTTC
CASRTDRVNFYGYTF
>TRBV5-1|many|TRBD2|TRBJ2-2
TGCGCCAGCAGCTTAAGCGGGAGCGGCACCGGGGAGCTGTTTTTT
CASSLSGSGTGELFF
>TRBV7-6|few|TRBD1|TRBJ1-2
TGTGCCAGCAGCCCAACAGGGGGAAACTACTATGGCTACACCTTC
CASSPTGGNYYGYTF
>TRBV6-5|few|NA|TRBJ1-2
TGTGCCAGCAGTTACTTGGCAAACAGGGTGGAATTCTACGGCTACACCTTC
CASSYLANRVEFYGYTF
>TRBV12-3/TRBV12-4|many|TRBD2|TRBJ2-4
TGTGCCAGCTCCCTAGCGGGGAGTGGGAACATTCAGTACTTC
CASSLAGSGNIQYF
>TRBV12-3/TRBV12-4|few|NA|TRBJ1-2
TGTGCCAGCAGTCCCACGGGGGTACTTAACTATGGCTACACCTTC
CASSPTGVLNYGYTF
>TRBV20-1|NA|TRBD2|TRBJ2-3
TGCAGTGCCAGTCCACCGGGGAGCGGGGGGGCCGTCTTCACAGATACGCAGTATTTT
CSASPPGSGGAVFTDTQYF
>TRBV4-1|few|NA|TRBJ2-1
TGCGCCAGCAGCCAAGCTCCCTTGGCGGGGAGCTCCTACAATGAGCAGTTCTTC
CASSQAPLAGSSYNEQFF
>TRBV7-2|NA|NA|TRBJ2-3
TGTGCCAGCAGCCAAGACTACCTGAGCACAGATACGCAGTATTTT
CASSQDYLSTDTQYF
>TRBV7-2|NA|NA|TRBJ2-1
TGTGCCAGCAGCCCGGGACTTTTGCAGTTCTTC
CASSPGLLQFF
>TRBV11-2|few|NA|TRBJ2-7
TGTGCCAGCAGCCCCTGTGGGGGGCGAGGGAACGAGCAGTACTTC
CASSPCGGRGNEQYF
>TRBV2|few|NA|TRBJ1-5
TGTGCCAGCAGTGAGGAGAAAGGCAGCCATCAGCCCCAGCATTTT
CASSEEKGSHQPQHF
>TRBV2|NA|TRBD2|TRBJ2-7
TGTGCCAGCAGTGTAAAAAGGCGGGGGGGCCTTATTTCCTACGAGCAGTACTTC
CASSVKRRGGLISYEQYF
>TRBV9|NA|TRBD1|TRBJ2-7
TGTGCCAGCAGCGGGCTTGGGACAGCTTACGAGCAGTACTTC
CASSGLGTAYEQYF
>TRBV4-2|few|NA|TRBJ2-1
TGTGCCAGCAGCCAAGTGGGACGGCACAATGAGCAGTTCTTC
CASSQVGRHNEQFF
>TRBV7-2|NA|NA|TRBJ2-7
TGTGCCAGCAGCTACTCGCACGGGGAGAGCTACGAGCAGTACTTC
CASSYSHGESYEQYF
>TRBV11-3|few|TRBD1|TRBJ2-7
TGTGCCAGCAGCCCATCACCGGGACAGGGCCCCTACGAGCAGTACTTC
CASSPSPGQGPYEQYF
>TRBV7-9|NA|NA|TRBJ2-2
TGTGCCAGCAGCCGTAACCAGGGCACCGGGGAGCTGTTTTTT
CASSRNQGTGELFF
>TRBV12-3/TRBV12-4|few|NA|TRBJ1-5
TGTGCCAGCAGTTTCCCCGGGACATCCTCGAGGGAGCCCCAGCATTTT
CASSFPGTSSREPQHF
>TRBV30|NA|NA|TRBJ1-4
TGTGCCTGGAGTGGAAGGATTGGGGAAAAACTGTTTTTT
CAWSGRIGEKLFF
>TRBV12-3/TRBV12-4|NA|NA|TRBJ2-1
TGTGCCAGCAGTTTATACTCGGGAACGCTTCGACCCGCGAGGCTACATTATGAGCAGTTCTTC
CASSLYSGTLRPARLHYEQFF
>TRBV4-3|many|NA|TRBJ2-5
TGCGCCAGCAGCCAAGATAAACGTGGGAGGAACCCCCGAGAGACCCAGTACTTC
CASSQDKRGRNPRETQYF
>TRBV2|few|NA|TRBJ2-4
TGTGCCAGCAGTGAAGGGAGTGTCAACATTCAGTACTTC
CASSEGSVNIQYF
>TRBV5-1|NA|NA|TRBJ1-6
TGCGCCAGCAGCCAAGGGGGGCAGGGATCACCCCTCCACTTT
CASSQGGQGSPLHF
>TRBV5-1|NA|NA|TRBJ2-5
TGCGTCAGCAGCTCAGGAAGCGAAAAGACCCAGTACTTC
CVSSSGSEKTQYF
>TRBV27|few|TRBD2|TRBJ2-1
TGTGCCAGCAGTCAGGGACTAGCGGGAGGGCCGAGGACCTACAATGAGCAGTTCTTC
CASSQGLAGGPRTYNEQFF
>TRBV5-1|NA|TRBD1|TRBJ1-1
TGCGCCAGCAGCCCCCGGGACAGCCTCATGAACACTGAAGCTTTCTTT
CASSPRDSLMNTEAFF
>TRBV7-2|NA|TRBD2|TRBJ2-5
TGTGCCAGCAGCTTAGGGGGACTAGCGGGGGGCCAAGGGGAGACCCAGTACTTC
CASSLGGLAGGQGETQYF
>TRBV28|once|NA|TRBJ2-1
TGTGCCAGCATTCTGTCTAGCAGCCCTTGGGGATACAATGAGCAGTTCTTC
CASILSSSPWGYNEQFF
>TRBV7-2|many|NA|TRBJ2-1
TGTGCCAGCAGCTTGGGGTTTGAGCAGTTCTTC
CASSLGFEQFF
>TRBV24-1|NA|NA|TRBJ1-5
TGTGCCACCAGTGATTCGGGCCCCGATCAGCCCCAGCATTTT
CATSDSGPDQPQHF
>TRBV20-1|NA|NA|TRBJ1-3
TGCAGTGCTAGAGAGCCACCTGGGGACACCATATATTTT
CSAREPPGDTIYF
>TRBV7-9|NA|TRBD1|TRBJ1-2
TGTGCCAGCAGCTCCGGACTACAGGGGACCTATGGCTACACCTTC
CASSSGLQGTYGYTF